The 15 T cell receptor beta chains below were found in one sample sequenced in a study of metastatic and nonmetastatic thyroid tumors (dated by TCRdb to about 2020). No patient had received any treatment before thyroid surgery. Library preparation was by PCR. This sample was sequenced with an Illumina HiSeq 4000. TCRdb handled the public reads itself, with Q25 trimming in fastp and clone calling in MiXCR, and kept productive beta chains. Counted in this sample were about 39,000 clones; approximately 20% of them appeared once. Clones ranked in the top ten supply 18% of the sample. The specimen was blood. Receptor source: a female donor with papillary thyroid cancer or a benign thyroid nodule (not recorded which). Some clones in this sample may be carry-over from other donors' samples.

This clone was recorded many times. The chain recombines TRBV19 with TRBJ2-7, with TRBD2 identical over 9 bases. The CDR3 spans 13 residues. V shed 6 bases, J shed 5 bases, and the junction held 5 bases outside the gene matches. Germline CDR1 is LNHDA and CDR2 is SQIVND (reference sequence). The CDR3 coding sequence is TGTGCCAGTAGCCTAGCGGGGTTTAACGAGCAGTACTTC. Its translation is CASSLAGFNEQYF.

This clone was detected ten times or more. V is TRBV20-1 and J is TRBJ1-4; 9 nucleotides align to TRBD1. CDR1 and CDR2 from the germline V gene are DFQATT and SNEGSKA (reference sequence). Trimming at V came to 3 bases and at J to 8 bases, leaving 7 bases not matched to a gene. CDR3 length: 14 residues. CDR3 amino acids: CSARGGQGYEKLFF. The DNA of the CDR3 is TGCAGTGCTAGGGGGGGACAGGGCTACGAAAAACTGTTTTTT.

In this sample, this clone is medium-sized. This chain's CDR3 is CSAPPRDTYYEQYF. The CDR3 DNA reads as TGCAGTGCGCCCCCCCGGGACACGTACTACGAGCAGTACTTC. V usage is TRBV20-1 and J usage is TRBJ2-7, with a weak D call TRBD1 (6 bases). The CDR3 is made up of 14 amino acids. The germline gives CDR1 DFQATT, CDR2 SNEGSKA (reference sequence). The ends were cut back, 6 bases at V and 3 bases at J, with 18 bases in the middle.

This clone was seen ten or more times. This may stem from a read error, because a much larger clone lies one nucleotide away. The chain uses TRBV6-2 or TRBV6-3 and TRBJ1-5, with D unclear. Germline V gives CDR1 MNHEY, CDR2 SVGEGT. This CDR3 has 13 residues. V was pared by 4 bases and J by 9 bases, with 13 bases between. CDR3 amino acids: CASSSQSLVPQHF. CDR3 coding DNA: TGTGCCAGCAGTTCTCAATCCCTAGTGCCCCAGCATTTT.

In regard to this clone: The junction does not match germline at one end; this may be a read error. This sequence joins TRBV19 and TRBJ2-1; possibly TRBD1 for D (5 bases). CDR1 LNHDA and CDR2 SQIVND come from the germline V gene (reference sequence). The length of the CDR3 is 13 residues. The CDR3 reads CASRQLYYNEKFF. CDR3 coding DNA: TGTGCCAGTCGACAGTTATACTACAATGAGAAGTTCTTC.

The rearrangement uses TRBV27 and TRBJ2-3; D possibly corresponds to TRBD2 (6 bases). CDR3 length: 16 residues. The germline V gene has CDR1 MNHEY and CDR2 SMNVEV (reference sequence). V shed 3 bases and J shed 4 bases, with 17 bases lying between them. This chain's CDR3 is CASSFRGRLLADTQYF. The CDR3 coding sequence is TGTGCCAGCAGTTTTCGGGGGAGGTTGTTGGCAGATACGCAGTATTTT.

This clone has a count of ten or more. This CDR3 is also generated by other DNA sequences in the sample. V usage is TRBV12-3 or TRBV12-4 and J usage is TRBJ2-1, with D unclear. V lost 2 bases and J lost 0, with 8 bases in between. The CDR3 is 15 amino acids. CDR3 in DNA: TGTGCCAGCAGTTTACGGCCGAGCTCCTACAATGAGCAGTTCTTC. Translation gives CASSLRPSSYNEQFF.

The sample holds many counts of this clone. V and J are TRBV5-4 and TRBJ1-2; D gene unclear. With 1 base removed from V and 0 bases from J, the gap between germline ends came to 4 bases. CDR3 length equals 13 residues. From germline, CDR1 is SGHNT and CDR2 YYREEE (reference sequence). CDR3 nucleotides: TGTGCCAGCAGCTTGCCAGCTAACTATGGCTACACCTTC. Translating gives CASSLPANYGYTF.

This chain joins TRBV20-1 and TRBJ2-5, with D unresolved. The length of the CDR3 is 11 residues. CDR1 is DFQATT, CDR2 SNEGSKA, per germline (reference sequence). Deletions cut 6 bases from V and 0 bases from J, with 5 bases between. The CDR3 DNA follows: TGCAGTGCCCAGGACCAAGAGACCCAGTACTTC. Translated, it gives CSAQDQETQYF.

A remark on this clone: At one end the junction does not follow the germline gene, possibly because of a read error. The chain combines TRBV11-2 with TRBJ2-7; D remains ambiguous. This CDR3 contains 15 residues. Germline V gene sequence: CDR1 SGHAT, CDR2 FQNNGV. CDR3 loop: CASSWVLSHSYDQYF. CDR3 coding DNA: TGTGCCAGCAGCTGGGTACTCAGCCACTCCTACGATCAGTACTTC.

The chain combines TRBV6-1 with TRBJ1-2; the D gene is possibly TRBD1 (6 bases). Trimming left V 5 bases short and J 7 bases short, with 11 bases between. The CDR3 length is 12 residues. Germline CDR1 MNHNS, CDR2 SASEGT. This chain's CDR3 is CASSTTGFGYTF. CDR3 coding DNA: TGTGCCAGCAGTACAACAGGGTTTGGCTACACCTTC.

The chain couples TRBV20-1 to TRBJ1-1; unclear D gene. Trimming took 1 base from V and 2 from J, leaving 11 bases between them. CDR1 is DFQATT, CDR2 SNEGSKA, per germline (reference sequence). The CDR3 spans 14 residues. Written as DNA, the CDR3 is TGCAGTGCTAGAGGTGACGGAATTAACACTGAAGCTTTCTTT. This encodes CSARGDGINTEAFF.

The sample holds many counts of this clone. This may stem from a read error, because a much larger clone lies one nucleotide away. This same CDR3 is encoded by further DNA sequences in the sample. The rearrangement joins TRBV7-2 to TRBJ1-2, with D perhaps matching TRBD1 (6 bases). Trimming took off 4 bases at V and 8 bases at J, with 20 bases between the two ends. Per germline, CDR1 SGHTA and CDR2 FQGNSA. The CDR3 loop spans 15 amino acids. The DNA for the CDR3 is TGTGCCAGCAGCTCCGGAAGGGCGGCCAGGGGCGGCTACACCTTC. Protein sequence: CASSSGRAARGGYTF.

This clone was found a few times. The J gene is TRBJ2-7, the V gene TRBV6-2 or TRBV6-3; D unclear. Germline CDR1 is MNHEY and CDR2 is SVGEGT. The ends were cut back, 5 bases at V and 4 bases at J, with 9 bases in the middle. CDR3 length: 12 residues. The CDR3 nucleotides are TGTGCCAGCAGTGTTCTGGTTTACGAGCAGTACTTC. Protein: CASSVLVYEQYF.

This clone came up a few times. One end of the junction is discordant with germline, which a read error may explain. The chain uses TRBV6-2 or TRBV6-3 and TRBJ2-1; 7 positions agree with TRBD1. Germline values: CDR1 MNHEY, CDR2 SVGEGT. This CDR3 is 14 amino acids long. DNA of the CDR3: TGTGCCGGCAGTTACTCGACAGGGCGTAATGAGCAGTTCTTC. The encoded protein is CAGSYSTGRNEQFF.